This T cell receptor (beta chain) was found in a study of blood T cell repertoires in COVID-19. Across the whole study: The study drew acute and convalescent COVID-19 samples from the United States, Italy and Spain. PBMCs, B-cell-depleted T cells, or T cells were the source of the cDNA or gDNA that made up the material.

The CDR3 runs to 14 residues. The V segment lost 6 bases and the J segment 1 base; nucleotides outside the gene matches: 4. Germline V CDR1 and CDR2: SEHNR, FQNEAQ (reference sequence). In the original analysis: By means of reference gene primer amplification, nucleated cell counts were estimated. Only in-frame clones appear in the TCRdb table, and some are missing; sequencing was by immunoSEQ multiplex PCR. That table furnishes V, J and clone size, whereas the DNA furnished D and trimming. The table records approximately 210,000 clones, 80% to 85% of them present only once. The chain is built from TRBV7-9 and TRBJ2-7; 9 bases align to TRBD1. The material sequenced was peripheral blood. The clonotype comes from a man aged 25 to 40 with active or convalescent COVID-19. The CDR3 DNA is TGTGCCAGCAGGTCCGGGACAGGGTCCTACGAGCAGTACTTC. Translating it yields CASRSGTGSYEQYF.